The TCR beta chain described here comes from a study of technical replicates of blood from a handful of donors. Assay used: immunoSEQ multiplex PCR; TCRdb lists only in-frame clones, some missing. The table includes about 84,000 clones, about 97% detected once. This TCR derives from a human donor in good health. Sequencing input: T cells isolated from PBMCs.

CDR3 DNA: TGTGCCAGCAGCTTAGATACTAGCGGGGGGGTAGGAGATACGCAGTATTTT. This encodes CASSLDTSGGVGDTQYF. The rearrangement joins TRBV11-2 to TRBJ2-3; 13 bases agree with TRBD2. Germline V gene sequence: CDR1 SGHAT, CDR2 FQNNGV. V lost 0 bases to trimming and J lost 5 bases; unmatched junction nucleotides: 5. This CDR3 region has 17 residues. The whole variable domain, remainder taken from reference TRBV11-2 and TRBJ2-3, is EAGVAQSPRYKIIEKRQSVAFWCNPISGHATLYWYQQILGQGPKLLIQFQNNGVVDDSQLPKDRFSAERLKGVDSTLKIQPAKLEDSAVYLCASSLDTSGGVGDTQYFGPGTRLTVL.